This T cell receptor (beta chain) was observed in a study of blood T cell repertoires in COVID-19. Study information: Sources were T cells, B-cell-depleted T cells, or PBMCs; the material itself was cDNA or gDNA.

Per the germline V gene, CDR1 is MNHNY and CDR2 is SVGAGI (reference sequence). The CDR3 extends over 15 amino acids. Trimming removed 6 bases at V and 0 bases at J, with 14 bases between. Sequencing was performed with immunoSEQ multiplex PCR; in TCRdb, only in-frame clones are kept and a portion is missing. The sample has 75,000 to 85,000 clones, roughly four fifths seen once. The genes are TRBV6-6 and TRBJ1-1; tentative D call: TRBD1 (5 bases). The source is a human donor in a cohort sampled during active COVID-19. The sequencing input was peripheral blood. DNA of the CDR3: TGTGCCAGCAGACCCGACAGAACCATGAACACTGAAGCTTTCTTT. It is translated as CASRPDRTMNTEAFF.